The following is a T cell receptor beta chain sequence with its context. This specimen comes from a study of T-cell memory formation after mild COVID-19. A single record per CDR3 protein comes from TCRdb applying MiXCR to the 5' RACE reads. This sample has about 130,000 distinct CDR3 sequences, with 16% found just once. The CDR3 is made up of 14 amino acids. V lost 0 bases and J lost 5, with 13 bases in between. The V gene's germline CDR1 is SQVTM and CDR2 ANQGSEA. The specimen sequenced was PBMCs or a T cell subset sorted from them (not recorded which). This clonotype was obtained from an adult woman who had mild COVID-19 (a few samples of this study predate the infection). Cell type and time point are not known. The chain joins TRBV29-1 to TRBJ2-5, with a weak D call TRBD2 (5 bases). CDR3 DNA: TGCAGCGTTGAAGATTGGTCTAGCAGTGAGACCCAGTACTTC. It codes for CSVEDWSSSETQYF.